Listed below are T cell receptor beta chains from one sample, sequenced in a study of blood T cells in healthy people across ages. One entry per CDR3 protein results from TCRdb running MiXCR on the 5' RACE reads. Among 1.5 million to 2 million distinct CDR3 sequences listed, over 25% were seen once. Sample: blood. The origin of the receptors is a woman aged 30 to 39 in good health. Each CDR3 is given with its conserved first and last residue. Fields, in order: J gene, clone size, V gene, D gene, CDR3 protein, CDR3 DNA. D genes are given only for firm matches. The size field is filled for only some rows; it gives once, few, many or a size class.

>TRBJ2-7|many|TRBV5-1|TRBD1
CASSLTGTDTYEQYF
TGCGCCAGCAGCTTAACCGGGACAGATACCTACGAGCAGTACTTC
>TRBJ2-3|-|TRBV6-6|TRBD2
CASSPAGRATDTQYF
TGTGCCAGCAGTCCCGCTGGGAGGGCCACAGATACGCAGTATTTT
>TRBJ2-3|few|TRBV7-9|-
CASSKGQTSPSTDTQYF
TGTGCCAGCAGCAAAGGACAGACCTCTCCTAGCACAGATACGCAGTATTTT
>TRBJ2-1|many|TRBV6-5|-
CASSYRGTDEQFF
TGTGCCAGCAGTTACCGAGGCACGGATGAGCAGTTCTTC
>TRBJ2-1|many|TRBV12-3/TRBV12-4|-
CASSLQAGLGNEQFF
TGTGCCAGCAGTTTACAGGCGGGTCTGGGAAATGAGCAGTTCTTC
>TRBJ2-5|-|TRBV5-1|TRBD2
CASSFSGLASETRYF
TGCGCCAGCAGCTTCTCGGGACTAGCATCAGAGACCCGGTACTTC
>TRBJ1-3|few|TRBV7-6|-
CASSLDGDRGNTIYF
TGTGCCAGCAGCTTAGACGGCGACCGAGGAAACACCATATATTTT
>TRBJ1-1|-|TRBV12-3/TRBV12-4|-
CASSPQVAEAFF
TGTGCCAGCAGTCCACAGGTGGCTGAAGCTTTCTTT
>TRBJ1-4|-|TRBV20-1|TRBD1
CSARDVEGQGGEKLFF
TGCAGTGCTAGAGATGTTGAGGGACAGGGAGGTGAAAAACTGTTTTTT
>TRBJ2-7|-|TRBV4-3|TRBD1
CASSQDRGTGWGAYEQYF
TGCGCCAGCAGCCAAGATCGAGGGACAGGCTGGGGGGCCTACGAGCAGTACTTC
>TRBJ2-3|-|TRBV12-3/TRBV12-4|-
CASKPRLRADTQYF
TGTGCCAGCAAACCGAGACTTCGAGCAGATACGCAGTATTTT
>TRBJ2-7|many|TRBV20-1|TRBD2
CSARGAGGFYEQYF
TGCAGTGCTAGAGGGGCGGGAGGATTCTACGAGCAGTACTTC
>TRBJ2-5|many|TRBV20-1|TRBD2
CSSGLTTETQYF
TGCAGCTCGGGACTAACGACGGAGACCCAGTACTTC
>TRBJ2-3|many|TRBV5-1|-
CASSLGQSTDTQYF
TGTGCCAGCAGCTTAGGACAGAGCACAGATACGCAGTATTTT
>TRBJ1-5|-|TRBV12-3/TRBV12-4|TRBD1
CAASLGDRGSNQPQHF
TGTGCCGCCAGTTTAGGGGACAGGGGTAGCAATCAGCCCCAGCATTTT
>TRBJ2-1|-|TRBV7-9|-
CASSPKTGPTIYNEQFF
TGTGCCAGCAGCCCCAAGACCGGGCCGACTATCTACAATGAGCAGTTCTTC
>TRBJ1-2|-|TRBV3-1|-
CASGQGGRFGYTF
TGTGCCAGCGGCCAAGGAGGGCGGTTTGGCTACACCTTC
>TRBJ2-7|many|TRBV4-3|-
CASSQDWAAGGFYEQYF
TGCGCCAGCAGCCAAGATTGGGCCGCAGGGGGGTTTTACGAGCAGTACTTC
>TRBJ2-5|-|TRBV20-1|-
CSAGPEHWGQETQYF
TGCAGTGCTGGTCCGGAGCATTGGGGGCAAGAGACCCAGTACTTC
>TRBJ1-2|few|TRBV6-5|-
CASSYSLTRGVNYGYTF
TGTGCCAGCAGTTACTCCCTTACGAGGGGAGTTAACTATGGCTACACCTTC
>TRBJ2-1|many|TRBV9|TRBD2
CASSAGGANEQFF
TGTGCCAGCAGCGCCGGGGGGGCGAATGAGCAGTTCTTC
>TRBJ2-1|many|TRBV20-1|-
CSARDLRTYNEQFF
TGCAGTGCTAGAGATCTAAGGACTTACAATGAGCAGTTCTTC
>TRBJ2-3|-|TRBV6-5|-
CASSGRTTDTQYF
TGTGCCAGCAGTGGTAGAACCACAGATACGCAGTATTTT
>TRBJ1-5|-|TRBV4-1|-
CASSQGRAGLNSNQPQHF
TGCGCCAGCAGCCAAGGAAGGGCAGGACTGAATAGCAATCAGCCCCAGCATTTT
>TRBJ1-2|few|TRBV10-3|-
CAIGDVRGYTF
TGTGCCATCGGCGATGTACGAGGCTACACCTTC
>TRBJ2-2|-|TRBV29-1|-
CSVLRLNTGELFF
TGCAGCGTTTTACGGTTGAACACCGGGGAGCTGTTTTTT
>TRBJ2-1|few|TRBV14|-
CASSQSVKQFF
TGTGCCAGCAGCCAATCGGTGAAGCAGTTCTTC
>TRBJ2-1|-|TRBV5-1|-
CASSFAPTGYEQFF
TGCGCCAGCAGCTTTGCTCCCACCGGGTATGAGCAGTTCTTC
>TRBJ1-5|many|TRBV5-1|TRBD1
CASSPTGDSNQPQHF
TGCGCCAGCAGCCCAACAGGGGACAGCAATCAGCCCCAGCATTTT
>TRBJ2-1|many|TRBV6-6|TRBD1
CASSPGTGLSNEQFF
TGTGCCAGCAGCCCAGGGACAGGGCTTTCCAATGAGCAGTTCTTC
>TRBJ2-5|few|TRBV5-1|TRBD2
CASSLGAGGKETQYF
TGCGCCAGCAGCTTGGGTGCCGGGGGGAAAGAGACCCAGTACTTC
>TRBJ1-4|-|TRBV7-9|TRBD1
CASSLHRGREKLFF
TGTGCCAGCAGCTTACACAGGGGAAGGGAAAAACTGTTTTTT
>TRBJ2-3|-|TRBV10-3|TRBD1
CAISSGGVGTDTQYF
TGTGCCATCAGTTCAGGGGGCGTTGGCACAGATACGCAGTATTTT
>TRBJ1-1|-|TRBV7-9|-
CASSLALRVEAFF
TGTGCCAGCAGCTTAGCACTACGGGTTGAAGCTTTCTTT
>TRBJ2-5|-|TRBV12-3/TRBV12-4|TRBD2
CASRPSSGVGTQYF
TGTGCCAGCAGACCCTCTAGCGGGGTAGGGACCCAGTACTTC
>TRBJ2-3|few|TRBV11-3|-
CASSLGTQSDTQYF
TGTGCCAGCAGCTTGGGGACCCAGTCCGATACGCAGTATTTT
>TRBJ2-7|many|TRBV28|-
CASSLLQSYEQYF
TGTGCCAGCAGTTTATTGCAATCCTACGAGCAGTACTTC
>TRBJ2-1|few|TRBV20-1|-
CSASPLPYNEQFF
TGCAGTGCTAGTCCCCTACCTTACAATGAGCAGTTCTTC
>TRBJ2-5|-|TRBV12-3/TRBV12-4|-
CASSFGVSQETQYF
TGTGCCAGCAGTTTCGGGGTTAGCCAAGAGACCCAGTACTTC
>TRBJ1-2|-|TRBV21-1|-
CASSNTGIYTF
TGTGCCAGCAGCAATACAGGGATCTACACCTTC
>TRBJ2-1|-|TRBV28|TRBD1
CTSDRGYNEQFF
TGTACCAGCGACAGGGGTTACAATGAGCAGTTCTTC
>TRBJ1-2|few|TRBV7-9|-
CASSSVQPNGYTF
TGTGCCAGCAGCTCTGTACAGCCCAATGGCTACACCTTC
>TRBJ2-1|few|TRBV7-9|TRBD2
CASSSGLAVPEQFF
TGTGCCAGCAGCTCCGGGCTAGCGGTTCCTGAGCAGTTCTTC
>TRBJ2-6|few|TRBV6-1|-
CASSLYGEGFGGANVLTF
TGTGCCAGCAGCCTATATGGGGAAGGCTTCGGTGGGGCCAACGTCCTGACTTTC
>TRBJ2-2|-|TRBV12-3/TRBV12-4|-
CASSTIPGELFF
TGTGCCAGCAGTACGATTCCGGGGGAGCTGTTTTTT
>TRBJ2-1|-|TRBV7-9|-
CASSLTGFHNEQFF
TGTGCCAGCAGTTTAACAGGGTTCCACAATGAGCAGTTCTTC
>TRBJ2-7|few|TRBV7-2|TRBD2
CASSPTSGSYNEQYF
TGTGCCAGCAGCCCGACTAGCGGGAGTTACAATGAGCAGTACTTC
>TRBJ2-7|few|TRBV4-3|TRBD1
CASSQDPSGQGNHEQYF
TGCGCCAGCAGCCAAGATCCCTCGGGACAGGGTAACCACGAGCAGTACTTC
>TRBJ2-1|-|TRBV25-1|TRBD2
CASSGPVAGAYYNEQFF
TGTGCCAGCAGTGGTCCGGTAGCGGGAGCCTACTACAATGAGCAGTTCTTC
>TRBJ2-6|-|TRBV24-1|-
CATSDPHSSGANVLTF
TGTGCCACCAGTGACCCCCATAGCTCTGGGGCCAACGTCCTGACTTTC
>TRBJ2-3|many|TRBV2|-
CASRAGRTDTQYF
TGTGCCAGCAGGGCGGGCCGCACAGATACGCAGTATTTT
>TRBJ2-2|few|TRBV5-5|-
CASSGVFNTGELFF
TGTGCCAGCAGCGGGGTTTTCAACACCGGGGAGCTGTTTTTT
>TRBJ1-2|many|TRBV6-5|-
CASSYPSGGGPAGYTF
TGTGCCAGCAGTTACCCATCCGGAGGGGGACCGGCTGGCTACACCTTC
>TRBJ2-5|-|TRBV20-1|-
CSASGREEQYF
TGCAGTGCTTCCGGGAGAGAGGAGCAGTACTTC